This T cell receptor (beta chain) originates from a study of T-cell memory formation after mild COVID-19 (dated by TCRdb to about 2021). About the study as a whole: Most TCR sequence clusters were specific to one of the two donors. T-cell clones expanding and contracting after mild COVID-19 in a couple of donors were tracked by longitudinal TCRalpha and TCRbeta repertoire sequencing. The cohort was made up of two young adult volunteers, one female and one male, who were previously healthy. General study outcomes and caveats: Contracting CD4+ clones turned up mainly in the CM and EM memory subsets, whereas EMRA was where CD8+ clones were enriched. The study covered only a couple of mild cases, and larger cohorts including severe cases with pre-infection samples were considered necessary. Clones that contracted from day 15 to 85 showed balanced CD4/CD8 phenotypes, whereas a second wave of clones that expanded from day 15 to 37 leaned towards CD4+. Some responding clones were found in pre-infection memory, which suggests that pre-existing cross-reactive memory T cells took part in the SARS-CoV-2 response. The second-wave clones that peaked on day 37 were not confirmed to be SARS-CoV-2 specific.

PBMCs were isolated by Ficoll-Paque density gradient centrifugation. Instrument used: Illumina NovaSeq 6000. TCRalpha and TCRbeta cDNA libraries were built by 5'RACE with constant-segment primers, adding sample barcodes and unique molecular identifiers. RNA was extracted from every sample with Trizol reagent. Libraries were amplified in two PCR steps, with a second sample barcode and Illumina TruSeq adapters added in the second step. The libraries were sequenced on an Illumina NovaSeq using 2 x 150 bp paired-end reads. The authors' pipeline ran thus. The reads were demultiplexed and collapsed into UMI-guided consensus sequences using migec v1.2.7. With mixcr v2.1.11, UMI consensuses were aligned to TRA and TRB V and J templates and assembled into clonotypes. Clonotypes were classified as expanded or contracted when called significant by both edgeR and NoisET, with noise models trained on biological replicates. edgeR calls used a false discovery rate-adjusted p below 0.01 and a log2 fold-change threshold of 1. As an exploratory analysis of dynamics, max-normalized trajectories of the 1000 most abundant clonotypes were examined by PCA with hierarchical clustering. Separately sequenced CD4+ and CD8+ repertoires were used to assign a CD4 or CD8 phenotype to each responding clone. TCRdb passed the public sequencing reads through fastp at Q25 and MiXCR, retaining productive beta sequences. Records with the same CDR3 protein are collapsed into one entry carrying the most frequent genes and DNA. The V and J calls shown here were made by TCRdb, not taken from the authors' results. This sample gives 450,000 to 650,000 distinct CDR3 sequences in total; about a sixth of them show up just once. The ten most abundant clones make up about 12% of the sample.

In its sample, this clonotype was seen a few times. Its antigen is not yet known. Nothing much larger sits one base from this clone, and base qualities are not available. V loses 1 base of germline sequence and J loses 3 bases, and the interval between the two ends is 7 bases. The CDR3 contains 13 residues, cysteine and phenylalanine counted. The sequence is cut down to CDR3 DNA, 39 bases in frame from base 1. The germline V gene supplies CDR1 SGHTA and CDR2 FQGTGA. The sequence is built from TRBV7-3 and TRBJ2-7; the D segment cannot be called with confidence. Sample: PBMCs or a T cell subset sorted from them (not recorded which). This TCR came from an adult woman who had mild COVID-19 (a few samples of this study predate the infection). The sample titles of this study are shuffled in the database, so cell type and time point are left out; the donor was told from shared clones. CDR3 protein: CASSLMTNYEQYF. The base sequence is TGTGCCAGCAGCTTAATGACCAACTACGAGCAGTACTTC.